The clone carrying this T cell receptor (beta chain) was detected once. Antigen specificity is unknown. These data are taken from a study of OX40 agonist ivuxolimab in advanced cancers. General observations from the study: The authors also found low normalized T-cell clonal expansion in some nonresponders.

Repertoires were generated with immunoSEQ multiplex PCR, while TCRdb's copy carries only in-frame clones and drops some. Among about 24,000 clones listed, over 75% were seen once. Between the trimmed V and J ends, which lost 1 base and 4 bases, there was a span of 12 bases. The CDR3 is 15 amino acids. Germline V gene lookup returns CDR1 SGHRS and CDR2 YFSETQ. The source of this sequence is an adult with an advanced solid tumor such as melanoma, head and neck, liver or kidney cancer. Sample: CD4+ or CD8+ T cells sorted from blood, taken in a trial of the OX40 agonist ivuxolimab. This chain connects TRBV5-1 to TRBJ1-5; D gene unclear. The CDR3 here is CASSLIFGDNQPQHF. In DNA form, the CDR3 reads TGCGCCAGCAGCTTGATATTCGGGGATAATCAGCCCCAGCATTTT.